These 27 T cell receptor beta chains were sequenced from one sample in a study of T cell responses to AZD1222 COVID-19 vaccine. Some clones are missing from TCRdb's copy, which holds only in-frame ones; the method was immunoSEQ multiplex PCR. The sample gives over 120,000 clones, more than 85% of which show up once; over 7.5% is in the top ten. Sample: peripheral blood, taken on day 0 of AZD1222 vaccination. Source of these receptors: an adult in good health.

This chain uses TRBV14 with TRBJ1-1; D call uncertain. From germline, CDR1 is SGHDN and CDR2 FVKESK. Between the trimmed V and J ends, which lost 6 bases and 8 bases, there was a span of 16 bases. This CDR3 contains 13 residues. The CDR3 DNA is TGTGCCAGCAGTCTCAACCCAAAGACAGAAGCTTTCTTT. It specifies CASSLNPKTEAFF.

The genes are TRBV19 and TRBJ1-2, with D possibly TRBD1 on 6 matching bases. The germline V gene encodes CDR1 LNHDA and CDR2 SQIVND (reference sequence). This CDR3 contains 13 residues. Deletions cut 3 bases from V and 6 bases from J, with 11 bases between. The CDR3, as DNA: TGTGCCAGTAGTATGCTGGGGGCAGATGGCTACACCTTC. It is translated as CASSMLGADGYTF.

This sequence joins TRBV4-1 and TRBJ1-1; the D gene is possibly TRBD1 (5 bases). This CDR3 has 15 residues. Germline-derived CDR1 and CDR2 are MGHRA and YSYEKL. Trimming took off 0 bases at V and 4 bases at J, with 12 bases between the two ends. The CDR3 bases are TGCGCCAGCAGCCAAGACGGGGGTAGGATCACTGAAGCTTTCTTT. As protein: CASSQDGGRITEAFF.

This clone was recorded once. The chain combines TRBV15 with TRBJ1-5, with TRBD1 identical over 9 bases. J was trimmed by 6 bases and V by 3 bases; bases with no gene match: 3. CDR1 is LNHNV and CDR2 is YYDKDF in the germline V gene (reference sequence). The CDR3 is 14 residues long. The CDR3 here is CATSRMDRGQPQHF. The CDR3 DNA follows: TGTGCCACCAGCAGGATGGACAGGGGTCAGCCCCAGCATTTT. The full variable domain, with the rest looked up from reference TRBV15 and TRBJ1-5, is DAMVIQNPRYQVTQFGKPVTLSCSQTLNHNVMYWYQQKSSQAPKLLFHYYDKDFNNEADTPDNFQSRRPNTSFCFLDIRSPGLGDTAMYLCATSRMDRGQPQHFGDGTRLSIL.

This clone was seen a single time. The J gene is TRBJ1-6, the V gene TRBV18, with D perhaps TRBD1 (5 bases). This CDR3 comprises 15 residues. V was shortened by 3 bases and J by 0 bases, with 6 bases between the two germline ends. Germline V lookup: CDR1 KGHSH, CDR2 LQKENI. CDR3: CASSPTDSYNSPLHF. CDR3 DNA sequence: TGTGCCAGCTCACCGACAGACTCCTATAATTCACCCCTCCACTTT.

This CDR3 is CASSQEGWTEAFF. The CDR3 DNA reads as TGTGCCAGCAGCCAAGAGGGTTGGACTGAAGCTTTCTTT. The chain recombines TRBV4-2 with TRBJ1-1, with no clear D. Trimming removed 0 bases from V and 5 bases from J, with 7 bases in between. In germline, CDR1 is LGHNA, CDR2 YNFKEQ. The CDR3 sequence is 13 residues long.

This chain uses TRBV1 with TRBJ1-2. TRBV1 is annotated as a pseudogene. The CDR3 sequence is 8 residues long. The CDR3 spells CTSSRLGF. The CDR3 DNA reads TGCACCAGCAGCCGGCTAGGATTC.

This chain connects TRBV6-2 or TRBV6-3 to TRBJ1-5; maybe TRBD1 (6 bases). From germline, CDR1 is MNHEY and CDR2 SVGEGT. The germline V and J ends were trimmed by 6 bases and 4 bases, with 16 bases remaining between them. The CDR3 has 15 residues. In DNA form, the CDR3 reads TGTGCCAGCAGCCCTCGTGGGCAGGGGAATCAGCCCCAGCATTTT. Its translation: CASSPRGQGNQPQHF.

This chain joins TRBV28 and TRBJ1-1; TRBD1 might be the D (6 bases). Germline CDR1 MDHEN, CDR2 SYDVKM. V lost 1 base and J 1 base, leaving 16 bases between the germline ends. This CDR3 region has 17 residues. CDR3 loop: CASSLLGSRGRNTEAFF. CDR3 nucleotide sequence: TGTGCCAGCAGTTTATTGGGGTCAAGGGGGAGGAACACTGAAGCTTTCTTT.

The rearrangement links TRBV7-8 to TRBJ1-4; D might be TRBD1 (6 bases). The CDR3 is 16 amino acids. V dropped 2 bases and J dropped 7 bases, with 17 bases sitting between them. Germline CDR1 reads SGHVS; CDR2 reads FQNEAQ. CDR3 residues: CASSLNNRVRSEKLFF. DNA of the CDR3: TGTGCCAGCAGCTTAAATAACAGGGTTCGTAGTGAAAAACTGTTTTTT.

The chain employs TRBV10-3 and TRBJ2-7, with 7 bases lining up with TRBD1. This CDR3 comprises 12 residues. V lost 11 bases and J lost 4; bases outside the gene matches: 8. The germline V gene has CDR1 ENHRY and CDR2 SYGVKD. CDR3 amino acids: CAVGQGVYEQYF. As DNA, the CDR3 is TGTGCCGTGGGGCAGGGGGTTTACGAGCAGTACTTC.

The chain carries TRBV4-2 and TRBJ2-7, with a weak D call TRBD2 (5 bases). Germline CDR1 reads LGHNA; CDR2 reads YNFKEQ. V lost 0 bases and J lost 0, with 12 bases in between. The CDR3 length is 16 residues. The CDR3 nucleotides read TGTGCCAGCAGCCAAGAGGAGGCGGCCACCTCCTACGAGCAGTACTTC. It is translated as CASSQEEAATSYEQYF.

The chain links TRBV28 to TRBJ2-1; D might be TRBD2 (6 bases). The CDR3 has 16 amino acids. CDR1 MDHEN and CDR2 SYDVKM come from the germline V gene. The ends were cut back, 7 bases at V and 2 bases at J, with 18 bases in the middle. CDR3 nucleotide sequence: TGTGCCAGCACCTCCTCGGGGGTAGGAACCTACAATGAGCAGTTCTTC. As protein: CASTSSGVGTYNEQFF.

The J gene is TRBJ2-3, the V gene TRBV5-1, with 11 bases fitting TRBD2. From germline, CDR1 is SGHRS and CDR2 YFSETQ. This CDR3 has 18 residues. The V gene end was trimmed by 4 bases and the J gene end by 6 bases; junction bases not matched to a gene: 16. This CDR3 is CASSPGRGTSGGRDTQYF. CDR3 bases: TGCGCCAGCAGCCCGGGAAGAGGTACTAGCGGGGGCCGGGATACGCAGTATTTT.

This chain links TRBV7-2 with TRBJ1-4, with a tentative D call TRBD1 (5 bases). The CDR3 covers 13 residues. Trimming stripped 5 bases from V and 8 bases from J, with 12 bases between. Per the germline V gene, CDR1 is SGHTA and CDR2 is FQGNSA. CDR3 sequence reads: CASSEGRGEKLFF. The CDR3 DNA sequence: TGTGCCAGCAGCGAGGGGAGGGGCGAAAAACTGTTTTTT.

This rearrangement joins TRBV5-6 to TRBJ1-6; 7 nucleotides agree with TRBD1. Looked up from germline, CDR1 is SGHDT and CDR2 is YYEEEE. This CDR3 comprises 12 residues. The trim removed 1 base at V and 14 bases at J, leaving 3 bases unmatched. This CDR3 reads CASSLTGATLHF. The CDR3 coding sequence is TGTGCCAGCAGCTTGACAGGGGCCACCCTCCACTTT.

The CDR3 DNA is TGTGCCAGCAGTTGGGGGCTTCTAGCGCCCGAAGCTTTCTTT. Translating gives CASSWGLLAPEAFF. This chain joins TRBV6-5 and TRBJ1-1; D possibly corresponds to TRBD1 (6 bases). This CDR3 comprises 14 residues. Trimming shortened V by 4 bases and J by 8 bases, and 17 bases separated the two germline ends. Germline-derived CDR1 and CDR2 are MNHEY and SVGAGI.

This clone has a single count. This chain links TRBV9 with TRBJ2-1; 10 positions agree with TRBD2. J lost 3 bases, V lost 4 bases, and 10 bases had no gene match. The CDR3 runs to 17 residues. Germline V CDR1 and CDR2: SGDLS, YYNGEE. CDR3 residues: CASSYSRTSGDYNEQFF. CDR3 DNA: TGTGCCAGCAGCTACTCTCGGACTAGCGGAGACTACAATGAGCAGTTCTTC.

The J gene is TRBJ1-2, the V gene TRBV12-3 or TRBV12-4; weak D call: TRBD1 (5 bases). V was clipped by 6 bases and J by 5 bases, with 13 bases between them. The CDR3 has 13 amino acids. The CDR3 DNA reads TGTGCCAGCAGCGGAACCAGGGCGTATGGCTACACCTTC. This codes for CASSGTRAYGYTF.

J is TRBJ1-2 and V is TRBV28, with D maybe TRBD1 (5 bases). Trimming cost V 8 bases and J 2 bases, with 15 bases left between them. This CDR3 has 14 residues. Per germline, CDR1 MDHEN and CDR2 SYDVKM. The CDR3 DNA reads TGTGCCAGCCTTGGGCCAGGGAAAAACTATGGCTACACCTTC. It specifies CASLGPGKNYGYTF.

The chain couples TRBV9 to TRBJ1-3; D not resolved. The CDR3 loop spans 14 amino acids. Germline V CDR1 and CDR2: SGDLS, YYNGEE. The ends were cut back, 3 bases at V and 0 bases at J, with 7 bases in the middle. The CDR3 loop reads CASSAGNSGNTIYF. For the CDR3, the DNA is TGTGCCAGCAGCGCGGGCAACTCTGGAAACACCATATATTTT.

This clone was found once. This chain uses TRBV4-1 with TRBJ1-2, with D perhaps matching TRBD1 (5 bases). This CDR3 is built from 14 residues. CDR1 MGHRA and CDR2 YSYEKL come from the germline V gene. The ends were cut back, 1 base at V and 4 bases at J, with 10 bases in the middle. The CDR3 reads CASSQAGLLYGYTF. CDR3 coding DNA: TGCGCCAGCAGCCAAGCAGGGCTCCTCTATGGCTACACCTTC.

The genes are TRBV30 and TRBJ2-1; 7 bases are shared with TRBD2. The germline V gene has CDR1 GTSNPN and CDR2 SVGIG (reference sequence). V shed 1 base and J 1 base; nucleotides not matched to a gene: 4. There are 15 residues in the CDR3. The CDR3 nucleotides are TGTGCCTGGAGTGATATCGGGGGGTCCTACAATGAGCAGTTCTTC. As protein: CAWSDIGGSYNEQFF. The full variable domain, in which reference TRBV30 and TRBJ2-1 provide the parts outside the CDR3, is SQTIHQWPATLVQPVGSPLSLECTVEGTSNPNLYWYRQAAGRGLQLLFYSVGIGQISSEVPQNLSASRPQDRQFILSSKKLLLSDSGFYLCAWSDIGGSYNEQFFGPGTRLTVL.

The rearrangement uses TRBV2 and TRBJ2-7; TRBD1 aligns across 9 bases. This CDR3 contains 17 residues. The J segment lost 4 bases and the V segment lost 2 bases, leaving 12 bases of the junction unmatched. CDR1 is SNHLY, CDR2 FYNNEI, per germline. CDR3 amino acids: CASSEWGQGGLWYEQYF. DNA for the CDR3: TGTGCCAGCAGTGAATGGGGACAGGGAGGTCTGTGGTACGAGCAGTACTTC.

The V call is TRBV5-1, the J call TRBJ1-6, with 7 bases that match TRBD1. The CDR3 is 19 amino acids. Germline V gene lookup returns CDR1 SGHRS and CDR2 YFSETQ. J gave up 3 bases and V 4 bases, and 16 bases lay outside the gene matches. CDR3 nucleotide sequence: TGCGCCAGCAGCAGACCCGGGACAGCCCAAGTGAACTATAATTCACCCCTCCACTTT. Residues: CASSRPGTAQVNYNSPLHF.

The chain joins TRBV3-1 (or the pseudogene TRBV3-2) to TRBJ1-6; 8 positions agree with TRBD1. V was clipped by 7 bases and J by 5 bases; unmatched bases: 4. The CDR3 has 14 amino acids. Looked up from germline, CDR1 is LGHDT and CDR2 is YNNKEL (reference sequence). In nucleotides, the CDR3 is TGTGCCAGCACCGGACAGGGCCATAATTCACCCCTCCACTTT. This encodes CASTGQGHNSPLHF.

This chain joins TRBV28 and TRBJ2-1, with D possibly being TRBD2 (5 bases). Germline V CDR1 and CDR2: MDHEN, SYDVKM. The CDR3 runs 13 residues. The V and J ends lost 6 bases and 5 bases respectively, with 11 bases between them. CDR3 nucleotide sequence: TGTGCCAGCAGCTCCTTCGGGAACAATGAGCAGTTCTTC. Translated, it gives CASSSFGNNEQFF.